This entry features one T cell receptor beta chain sequence. CDR3 length: 13 amino acids. Between the trimmed V and J ends, which lost 3 bases and 4 bases, there was a span of 7 bases. Germline V gene data show CDR1 as SGDLS and CDR2 as YYNGEE. Using RNA transcripts as the source, TCR beta CDR3 regions were amplified. When the TCR CDR3 underwent first-round RT-PCR, the HTBI primer set was used. TCRdb reprocessed the multiplex PCR reads with MiXCR, giving one entry per CDR3 protein. The table has around 300,000 distinct CDR3 sequences, more than 11% seen once. The sample is drawn from a study of T cells in Graves' hyperthyroidism and ophthalmopathy. As for the study in general: Specimen type is peripheral blood, collected at initial diagnosis prior to any treatment.

Thyroid ultrasound and orbital computed tomography, with clinical symptoms and serum thyroxine and TRAb, informed diagnoses. The V call is TRBV9, the J call TRBJ1-4; unclear D gene. Input material: blood. The TCR was taken from a woman in her 30s with Graves' hyperthyroidism. This chain's CDR3 is CASSGGGNEKLFF. CDR3 in DNA: TGTGCCAGCAGCGGAGGCGGTAATGAAAAACTGTTTTTT.